This TCR beta chain stems from a study of post-analysis software for immune sequencing data. Overall study results and limits: Comparison with controls showed significantly lower normalized Chao1 diversity in multiple sclerosis patients. The authors found that F measure strongly co-clustered same-batch samples.

Unique molecular identifiers tagged the TCR beta cDNA libraries. Each sample of roughly 0.9 to 11 million input T cells yielded around 500,000 cDNA molecules, so each molecule approximated one T cell. MiXCR, run by TCRdb on the PCR reads, gives a single entry per CDR3 protein. Among about 820,000 distinct CDR3 sequences listed, around 53% were seen once. Concerning this clonotype itself: The antigen is not known.

This sequence originates from a girl aged 10 to 17 with multiple sclerosis. Sequenced input: blood.

The CDR3 loop is CASSQAGFSYNEQFF. The CDR3 DNA reads as TGCGCCAGCAGTCAAGCGGGGTTTTCCTACAATGAGCAGTTCTTC. The chain couples TRBV5-1 to TRBJ2-1; 7 bases line up with TRBD2. The germline V gene has CDR1 SGHRS and CDR2 YFSETQ. The CDR3 totals 15 residues. With 5 bases clipped from V and 1 base from J, the junction kept 6 bases outside the gene matches.